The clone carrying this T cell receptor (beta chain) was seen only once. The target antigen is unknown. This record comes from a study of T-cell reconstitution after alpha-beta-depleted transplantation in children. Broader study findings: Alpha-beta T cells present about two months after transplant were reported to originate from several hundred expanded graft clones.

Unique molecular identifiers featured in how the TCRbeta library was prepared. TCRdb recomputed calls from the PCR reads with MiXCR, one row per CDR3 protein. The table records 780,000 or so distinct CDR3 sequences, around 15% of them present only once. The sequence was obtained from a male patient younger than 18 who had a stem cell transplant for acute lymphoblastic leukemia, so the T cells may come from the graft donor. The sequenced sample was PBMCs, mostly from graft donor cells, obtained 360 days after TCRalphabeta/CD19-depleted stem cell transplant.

CDR3 sequence reads: CATSAGTGGFYEQYF. The CDR3 DNA reads TGTGCCACCAGTGCAGGGACAGGGGGTTTCTACGAGCAGTACTTC. V is TRBV24-1 and J is TRBJ2-7; 11 nucleotides align to TRBD1. The germline CDR1 and CDR2 sequences are KGHDR and SFDVKD. This CDR3 is 15 amino acids long. The trim removed 5 bases at V and 3 bases at J, leaving 5 bases unmatched.